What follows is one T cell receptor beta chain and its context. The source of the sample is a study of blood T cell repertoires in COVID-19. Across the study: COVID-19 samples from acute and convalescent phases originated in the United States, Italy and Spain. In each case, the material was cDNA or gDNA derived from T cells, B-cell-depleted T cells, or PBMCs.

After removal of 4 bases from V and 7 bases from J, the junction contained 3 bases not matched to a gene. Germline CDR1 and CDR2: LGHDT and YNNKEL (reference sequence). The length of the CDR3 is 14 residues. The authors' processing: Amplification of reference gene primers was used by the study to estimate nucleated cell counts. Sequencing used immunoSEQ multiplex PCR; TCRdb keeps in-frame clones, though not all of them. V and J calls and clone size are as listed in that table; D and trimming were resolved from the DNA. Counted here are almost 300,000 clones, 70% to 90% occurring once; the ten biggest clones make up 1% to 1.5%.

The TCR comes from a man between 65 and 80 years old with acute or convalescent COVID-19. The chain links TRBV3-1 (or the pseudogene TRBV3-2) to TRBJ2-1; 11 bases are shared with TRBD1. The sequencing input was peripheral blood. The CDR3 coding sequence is TGTGCCAGCAGCCGCGGACAGGGGGCGAATGAGCAGTTCTTC. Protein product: CASSRGQGANEQFF.